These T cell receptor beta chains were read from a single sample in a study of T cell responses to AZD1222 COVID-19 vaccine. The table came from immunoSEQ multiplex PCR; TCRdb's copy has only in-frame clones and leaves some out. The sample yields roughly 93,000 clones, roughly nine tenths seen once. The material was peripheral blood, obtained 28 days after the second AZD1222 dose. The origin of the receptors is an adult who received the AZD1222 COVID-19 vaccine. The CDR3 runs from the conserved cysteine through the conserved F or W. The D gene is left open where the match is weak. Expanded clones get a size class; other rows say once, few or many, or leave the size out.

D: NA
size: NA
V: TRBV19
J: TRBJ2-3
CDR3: CASSSPYGTQYF
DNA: TGTGCCAGTAGTAGTCCCTATGGTACGCAGTATTTT

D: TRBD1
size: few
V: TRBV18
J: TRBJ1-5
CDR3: CASSPVDRGNQPQHF
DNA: TGTGCCAGCTCACCGGTGGACAGGGGGAATCAGCCCCAGCATTTT

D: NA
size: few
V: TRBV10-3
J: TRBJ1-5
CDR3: CAISDDKGQPQHF
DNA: TGTGCCATCAGTGATGACAAGGGTCAGCCCCAGCATTTT

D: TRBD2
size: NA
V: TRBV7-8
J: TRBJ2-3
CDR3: CASSSVTGLAGGQSTDTQYF
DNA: TGTGCCAGCAGCTCGGTCACGGGACTAGCGGGGGGCCAGAGCACAGATACGCAGTATTTT

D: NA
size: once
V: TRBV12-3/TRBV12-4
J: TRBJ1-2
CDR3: CASSPGHVYGYTF
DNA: TGTGCCAGCAGTCCTGGACACGTCTATGGCTACACCTTC

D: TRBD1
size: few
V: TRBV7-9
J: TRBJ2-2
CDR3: CASSPGQSNTGELFF
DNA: TGTGCCAGCAGCCCGGGACAGTCGAACACCGGGGAGCTGTTTTTT

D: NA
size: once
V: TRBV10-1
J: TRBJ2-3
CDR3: CASSESSLTDTQYF
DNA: TGCGCCAGCAGTGAGTCGTCCCTCACAGATACGCAGTATTTT

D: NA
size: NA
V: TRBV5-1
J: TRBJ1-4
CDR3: CASSFDSSDEKLFF
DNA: TGCGCCAGCAGCTTCGACTCAAGTGATGAAAAACTGTTTTTT

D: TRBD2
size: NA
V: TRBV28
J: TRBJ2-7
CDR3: CASYSGGQSYEQYF
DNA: TGTGCCAGCTACAGCGGGGGCCAATCCTACGAGCAGTACTTC

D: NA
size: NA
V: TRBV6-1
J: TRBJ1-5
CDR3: CASSEGGGRQPQHF
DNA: TGTGCCAGCAGTGAAGGGGGGGGCCGTCAGCCCCAGCATTTT

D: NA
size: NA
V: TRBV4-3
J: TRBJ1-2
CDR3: CASSQDAGRYGYTF
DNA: TGCGCCAGCAGCCAAGATGCAGGGCGGTATGGCTACACCTTC

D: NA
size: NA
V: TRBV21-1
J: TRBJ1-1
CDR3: CASSKTNKLVGHPLDEAFF
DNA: TGTGCCAGCAGCAAAACAAATAAACTTGTGGGACACCCGCTAGATGAAGCTTTCTTT